What follows describes a single T cell receptor (beta chain). Its antigen remains undetermined. One base away there is no much larger clone; base qualities are not given. The record originates from a study of cytomegalovirus exposure and HLA in healthy donors (dated 2017 in TCRdb). At the level of the whole study: In an earlier analysis of roughly 590 of the donors, around 290 Gb of sequence data and 90 million to 120 million unique TCR beta sequences from 180 million or so T cells were reported. An early release covering 500 to 750 HLA-typed donors comprised approximately 300 gigabases of sequencing data and roughly 86 million unique TCR sequences. Among the roughly 410 genotyped donors, more than 70% belonged to the genetic ancestry cluster associated with self-reported Caucasian donors. The study was designed to test whether signatures of past pathogen exposure could be identified by cataloging public T cell receptors. Using immunosequencing, the study profiled T cell repertoires from around 670 subjects and related those repertoires to cytomegalovirus serostatus. Besides the first cohort of about 730 subjects, a separate validation cohort made up of around 120 different subjects was used. To predict cytomegalovirus infection status, the study combined high-throughput TCR immunosequencing, statistical association of individual TCRs with disease status, and machine learning. To study patterns of TCR occurrence, a later analysis re-analyzed previously published TCR beta repertoires from 666 donors and added high-resolution HLA genotyping. Rather than drawing on any new phenotypic data, the later analysis identified candidate immune exposures from TCR beta sequences and the way those sequences occurred across donors. An earlier analysis of roughly 600 of the donors used high-throughput TCR beta sequencing to judge whether each TCR beta V gene segment behaved as functional or pseudogenic. Donor age, sex, ethnicity and CMV serostatus were compiled alongside the repertoire data. A later genetic analysis took genome-wide SNP genotypes for about three fifths of the 666 donors and used that subset as a discovery cohort. All discovery cohort repertoires had been generated using a single sequencing platform. Both class I and class II loci were covered by HLA typing, at four-digit resolution. Typing coverage varied by locus: 629-630 donors for A, B, C, DRB1 and DQB1; roughly 520 for DQA1; 606 for DPA1; 450 to 480 for DPB1. Five DR-DQ haplotypes were handled as single units for association and clustering because linkage in the cohort was strong. Among approximately 370 genotyped donors of the cohort, an average of around 220,000 unique TCR beta nucleotide sequences was sequenced per donor, of which about 18% were non-productive.

What the work shows at the level of the full study, not this receptor alone: A later analysis reported that several top co-occurrence clusters appeared linked to parvovirus B19, influenza, CMV and Epstein-Barr virus. A later genetic analysis associated a missense DCLRE1C variant with V-gene and J-gene trimming of TCR beta chains, and an independent cohort replicated the association. Across donors, most TCR sequences were observed very rarely, whereas some public TCRs were present in many individuals. In a later analysis, around 17,000 TCR beta sequences were associated with specific HLA alleles at a false discovery rate of 0.05. CMV serostatus was the only immune exposure information available for the cohort. When HLA alleles, especially DR and DQ, strongly co-occurred, TCR associations were difficult to assign to individual alleles. In a later analysis, most CMV-associated TCR beta chains were found to appear HLA-restricted, with HLA associations seemingly driven largely by CMV exposure. Three of the identified cytomegalovirus-associated TCR beta chains were confirmed in vitro to be specific for cytomegalovirus antigens. A further reported finding was that TCR beta sequences accurately predicted the HLA-A and HLA-B alleles for most subjects in the first cohort. A cluster of highly shared sequence variants was judged likely to represent a technical artifact of the sequencing pipeline. A later analysis found that TCR association rates varied across HLA loci, with DRB1 alleles showing the most associated TCRs and HLA-C alleles the fewest. Correlated functional status among segregating V segments might reflect linkage disequilibrium, but an unknown experimental factor could not be ruled out. The 87-base-pair reads could not distinguish some IMGT-functional V segments, including TRBV6-2 and TRBV6-3, so those segments were excluded. In both the original and validation cohorts, the classifier was reported to diagnose cytomegalovirus status with high specificity and sensitivity. A later genetic analysis reported fewer N-insertions in productive TCRs among donors in an Asian-associated ancestry cluster than the roughly 690-donor mean. The study listed over 150 TCR beta chains as associated with cytomegalovirus. Because some donors lacked HLA typing at each locus, the association tests relied only on the typed subset. Because counts were too low, about 18 rarely observed V segments, including chromosome 9 orphons, were left out of the earlier analysis of 500 to 650 of the donors. In this cohort, only TCR beta chains were sequenced, and detectable features were limited by the absence of alpha or paired-chain data. In a later analysis, HLA-associated TCR beta chains showed more clonal expansion and lower generation probabilities than non-associated chains that were equally common. An earlier analysis of approximately 540 of the donors showed that most TCR beta V segments appeared in productive rearrangements either about 87% or about 30% of the time, which broadly matched IMGT annotations. The presence/absence analyses assumed that sequencing depth was roughly uniform across donors, and that assumption may not be true. It was suggested by the authors that the approach could potentially be generalized to other disease states and immunological phenotypes.

In total, about 650 healthy bone marrow donors made up the cohort. Cohort members were all nominally healthy when sampled, although unrecorded immune exposures were likely present. The donor was CMV seronegative and belonged to the group of 320 or so seronegative cohort members. A peripheral blood sample was provided by each donor, and peripheral blood mononuclear cells were used for TCR beta sequencing. The Qiagen DNeasy Blood Extraction Kit was used to extract genomic DNA from the blood cell samples. The library was produced with the immunoSEQ multiplex PCR assay. For the multiplex PCR, a mixture combining 60 forward primers for TCR Vbeta segments and 13 reverse primers for TCR Jbeta segments was used. The CDR3 region of rearranged TCR beta genes was amplified from genomic DNA with a multiplex PCR assay. Amplified TCR beta libraries were sequenced as 87-base-pair reads on the Illumina HiSeq System. The study's processing was this. In a later analysis, some 80 million unique TCR beta chains were counted across the roughly 610 repertoires, and roughly 11 million of these chains were shared by at least two donors. To remove PCR and sequencing errors, raw reads were error-corrected and collapsed into unique sequences using a nearest-neighbor algorithm that merged closely related sequences. V, D and J gene segments were assigned by aligning CDR3 sequences to IMGT reference sequences. Each retained sequence needed at least a six-nucleotide match to both a V gene segment and a J gene segment. Rearrangements were called productive when the CDR3 lacked stop codons and stayed in frame with V and J; all others were non-productive. Following IMGT convention, CDR3 was defined as the stretch from the second conserved V-encoded cysteine up to the conserved J-encoded phenylalanine. In an earlier analysis of just under 600 of the donors, sequences lacking an unambiguous match to a single V gene segment were excluded. An earlier analysis of a few hundred of the donors called V segments functional above 56.7% productive rearrangements and segregating when the between-donor standard deviation exceeded 5%. A statistical classification framework was built for diagnosing cytomegalovirus status from the catalog of TCR beta chain sequences. V and J gene assignment, in a later analysis, came from comparing TCR nucleotide sequences with IMGT/GENE-DB human TR gene sequences. Using the TCRdist pipeline, a later analysis assigned CDR3 sequences along with most-parsimonious VDJ recombination scenarios. A later analysis defined each TCR beta chain by its CDR3 amino acid sequence plus V-gene family, and excluded reads lacking a unique V-gene family. A later analysis removed 592 highly shared, low-generation-probability nucleotide sequences to deal with suspected cross-contamination and a sequencing artifact. A later analysis calculated a clonal expansion index for each public chain from normalized within-repertoire ranks of inferred template counts. A later analysis computed generation probabilities with a VDJ recombination model fitted to out-of-frame rearrangements, and checked the results against IGoR. A later analysis scored TCR-TCR, TCR-HLA and TCR-CMV co-occurrence with hypergeometric tests, applying a repertoire-size bias correction to TCR pairs. A later analysis estimated false discovery rates by permuting HLA or CMV assignments 20 times. In a later analysis, co-occurring TCRs were grouped with DBSCAN, and TCRdist sequence similarity was added when clustering was performed within HLA-allele-positive subsets. Co-occurrence clustering excluded repertoires with fewer than 30,000 or more than 120,000 public chains, plus five with anomalous nucleotide sharing. In TCRdb, the immuneACCESS table is reduced to in-frame sequences with V and J assigned. These tables do not hold every clone; where another copy was compared, an unresolved V gene accounts for under half, and the others remain unexplained. The V and J calls and clone size were taken over from that table, and D and trimming were inferred from the DNA. Present in this sample are 74,000 or so clones, over 70% of which were seen just once. 7.2% of the sample is in the top ten clones.

The junction shows trimming of 6 bases on V and 0 bases on J, plus 23 bases between the germline ends. The CDR3 measures 18 amino acids from cysteine to phenylalanine. Of the read, only the CDR3 DNA is kept; its 54 bases are in frame from base 1. The germline V gene yields SQVTM for CDR1 and ANQGSEA for CDR2. The chain is made from TRBV29-1 and TRBJ1-4; the D gene lacks a confident call. This clonotype originated in a woman in her 40s in good health and CMV-seronegative. The sample comprised PBMCs. The DNA sequence is given as TGCAGCGTCGTTGATAGTGGTTTGCAGACTGCAACTAATGAAAAACTGTTTTTT. Translation gives CSVVDSGLQTATNEKLFF.